In its sample, the clone carrying this T cell receptor beta chain was seen once. The data were taken from a study of blood T cell repertoires in COVID-19. About the research overall: Specimens from acute and convalescent COVID-19 originated in the United States, Italy and Spain. Nucleic acid was either cDNA or gDNA, and it came from T cells, B-cell-depleted T cells, or PBMCs.

In the authors' methods: For nucleated cells, counts were estimated from reference gene primer amplification. Clones were sequenced by immunoSEQ multiplex PCR, and TCRdb holds only the in-frame ones, with some missing. V, J and clone size reflect that table, while D and trimming were determined from the DNA. The sample shows about 93,000 clones, roughly 85% of them seen only once. The length of the CDR3 is 17 residues. The junction had 11 bases not matched to a gene; V was cut back by 6 bases and J by 2 bases. Germline V gene sequence: CDR1 LNHDA, CDR2 SQIVND (reference sequence). The specimen was peripheral blood. This sequence joins TRBV19 and TRBJ1-2, with TRBD1 matching 11 bases. The TCR originated in a human donor in a cohort sampled during active COVID-19. The CDR3 reads CASSPGQGVTQNYGYTF. Here the CDR3 DNA reads TGTGCCAGTAGCCCGGGACAGGGGGTTACTCAAAACTATGGCTACACCTTC.